The 5 T cell receptor beta chains given below trace back to one sample, sequenced in a study of blood T cell repertoires in COVID-19. This table comes from immunoSEQ multiplex PCR, and its TCRdb copy is limited to in-frame clones, with some not included. Here the sample spans approximately 70,000 clones, approximately 89% being singletons. Sequenced: peripheral blood. Receptors originate from a woman aged 80 or over with active or convalescent COVID-19.

V gene TRBV12-3 or TRBV12-4 combines with J gene TRBJ1-5, with TRBD1 identical over 9 bases. The CDR3 loop spans 13 amino acids. The trim removed 7 bases at V and 8 bases at J, leaving 6 bases unmatched. This CDR3 reads CASKGTGLEPQHF. CDR3 bases: TGTGCCAGCAAAGGGACAGGGCTTGAGCCCCAGCATTTT.

The rearrangement joins TRBV5-1 to TRBJ2-1; tentative D call: TRBD2 (6 bases). The CDR3 is made up of 15 amino acids. Germline CDR1 and CDR2: SGHRS and YFSETQ. With 4 bases removed from V and 5 bases from J, the gap between germline ends came to 16 bases. CDR3 amino acids: CASSERAGRNNEQFF. In DNA form, the CDR3 reads TGCGCCAGCAGCGAAAGGGCGGGACGTAACAATGAGCAGTTCTTC.

The chain combines TRBV7-6 with TRBJ2-2; 8 bases match TRBD1. The CDR3 loop spans 16 amino acids. J was trimmed by 5 bases and V by 5 bases; bases with no gene match: 10. The germline V gene encodes CDR1 SGHVS and CDR2 FNYEAQ. CDR3: CASSARGQEGTGELFF. CDR3 in DNA: TGTGCCAGCAGCGCCCGGGGACAGGAGGGGACCGGGGAGCTGTTTTTT.

J is TRBJ2-3 and V is TRBV7-6, with 7 positions matching TRBD1. Germline CDR1 reads SGHVS; CDR2 reads FNYEAQ. Trimming took 5 bases from V and 6 from J; bases not matched to a gene: 2. CDR3 size: 12 residues. Written as DNA, the CDR3 is TGTGCCAGCAGCCAACAGGGGGATACGCAGTATTTT. This gives the protein CASSQQGDTQYF. The full variable domain, with the rest looked up from reference TRBV7-6 and TRBJ2-3, is GAGVSQSPRYKVTKRGQDVALRCDPISGHVSLYWYRQALGQGPEFLTYFNYEAQQDKSGLPNDRFSAERPEGSISTLTIQRTEQRDSAMYRCASSQQGDTQYFGPGTRLTVL.

The chain is built from TRBV7-2 and TRBJ2-5; possible D gene TRBD1, 5 bases. This CDR3 region has 16 residues. The germline V gene has CDR1 SGHTA and CDR2 FQGNSA. V lost 1 base, J lost 1 base, and 13 bases lay in between. CDR3 region: CASSLVSWTIQETQYF. The CDR3, as DNA: TGTGCCAGCAGCTTAGTCTCATGGACAATCCAAGAGACCCAGTACTTC.